What follows are 25 T cell receptor beta chains derived from one specimen sequenced in a study of blood T cell repertoires in COVID-19. Generated by immunoSEQ multiplex PCR, the TCRdb table keeps only in-frame clones and is missing some. The sample holds about 300,000 clones; 65% to 85% are singletons and the top ten take approximately 1.5%. The sample comprised peripheral blood. The receptors stem from a human donor with COVID-19, enrolled during active disease. The donor label of this sample is uncertain.

The CDR3 DNA reads TGTGCCAGCTCCCCCACAGGACCTTTTGGAAAACTGTTTTTT. Translation: CASSPTGPFGKLFF. This chain connects TRBV27 to TRBJ1-4; a possible D gene is TRBD1 (5 bases). V gave up 8 bases and J gave up 10 bases, with 20 bases separating them. CDR1 is MNHEY, CDR2 SMNVEV, per germline (reference sequence). This CDR3 has 14 residues.

J is TRBJ2-5 and V is TRBV30, with a weak D call TRBD1 (6 bases). Germline V gene data show CDR1 as GTSNPN and CDR2 as SVGIG (reference sequence). The germline V and J ends were trimmed by 5 bases and 10 bases, with 20 bases remaining between them. CDR3 length: 13 amino acids. The CDR3 nucleotides read TGTGCCTGGTGTCCCTCGCACACAGGGAACCAGTACTTC. It is translated as CAWCPSHTGNQYF.

This chain links TRBV28 with TRBJ1-1, with D possibly TRBD1 on 5 matching bases. This CDR3 contains 14 residues. V was shortened by 6 bases and J by 5 bases, with 16 bases between the two germline ends. Germline assignment: CDR1 MDHEN and CDR2 SYDVKM. The CDR3 reads CASRDGTGRTEAFF. In DNA form, the CDR3 reads TGTGCCAGCAGGGACGGGACCGGGAGGACTGAAGCTTTCTTT.

This clone was detected only a few times. J is TRBJ2-3 and V is TRBV7-8, with 7 bases that match TRBD1. The germline gives CDR1 SGHVS, CDR2 FQNEAQ. This CDR3 region has 16 residues. J was trimmed by 0 bases and V by 1 base; bases with no gene match: 4. The CDR3 loop reads CASSLVQGHSTDTQYF. The CDR3 nucleotides read TGTGCCAGCAGCTTAGTACAGGGGCATAGCACAGATACGCAGTATTTT.

J is TRBJ1-5 and V is TRBV5-4; D may be TRBD1 (6 bases). The germline V gene encodes CDR1 SGHNT and CDR2 YYREEE (reference sequence). The CDR3 covers 17 residues. V lost 1 base and J 5 bases, leaving 19 bases between the germline ends. CDR3 DNA sequence: TGTGCCAGCAGCTTGTCCGTCCCCGGGACAACTTATCAGCCCCAGCATTTT. This translates into CASSLSVPGTTYQPQHF. The full variable domain, completed using reference TRBV5-4 and TRBJ1-5, is ETGVTQSPTHLIKTRGQQVTLRCSSQSGHNTVSWYQQALGQGPQFIFQYYREEENGRGNFPPRFSGLQFPNYSSELNVNALELDDSALYLCASSLSVPGTTYQPQHFGDGTRLSIL.

The table lists this clone with many counts. The rearrangement links TRBV12-5 to TRBJ2-1, with 7 positions matching TRBD2. Per germline, CDR1 LGHNT and CDR2 FRNRAP. The CDR3 is made up of 13 amino acids. Trimming cost V 5 bases and J 6 bases; bases outside gene matches: 4. CDR3 region: CASGLGTTNEQFF. The CDR3 DNA is TGTGCTAGTGGTCTCGGGACTACCAATGAGCAGTTCTTC. The full variable domain, rest sourced from reference TRBV12-5 and TRBJ2-1, is DARVTQTPRHKVTEMGQEVTMRCQPILGHNTVFWYRQTMMQGLELLAYFRNRAPLDDSGMPKDRFSAEMPDATLATLKIQPSEPRDSAVYFCASGLGTTNEQFFGPGTRLTVL.

The gene calls are TRBV7-6 and TRBJ2-1; TRBD2 agrees at 10 bases. Germline CDR1 reads SGHVS; CDR2 reads FNYEAQ. CDR3 length: 15 residues. The V and J ends lost 8 bases and 2 bases, in that order; junction bases with no gene match: 6. The CDR3 DNA reads as TGTGCCAGCGGTAGCGGGAGGCGCCCCTACAATGAGCAGTTCTTC. Translating gives CASGSGRRPYNEQFF.

The chain recombines TRBV28 with TRBJ1-2; the match to TRBD1 covers 7 bases. CDR3 size: 14 residues. With V trimmed by 1 base and J by 4 bases, 3 bases remained unmatched. Looked up from germline, CDR1 is MDHEN and CDR2 is SYDVKM. CDR3 loop: CASSLLGQSYGYTF. Here the CDR3 DNA reads TGTGCCAGCAGTTTATTGGGACAGTCCTATGGCTACACCTTC.

The rearrangement uses TRBV4-3 and TRBJ2-5; D remains unclear. CDR1 LGHNA and CDR2 YSLEER come from the germline V gene. This CDR3 has 17 residues. V lost 0 bases, J lost 2 bases, and 16 bases lay in between. The DNA for the CDR3 is TGCGCCAGCAGCCAAGAAATCTCAACTGGTCGGCAAGAGACCCAGTACTTC. This codes for CASSQEISTGRQETQYF.

The chain has TRBV19 and TRBJ2-3; D is possibly TRBD2 (6 bases). Germline V gene lookup returns CDR1 LNHDA and CDR2 SQIVND (reference sequence). This CDR3 has 16 amino acids. With 6 bases removed from V and 6 bases from J, the gap between germline ends came to 22 bases. As DNA, the CDR3 is TGTGCCAGTAGCCCCCGGGGTAGCGGCCCTATGGATACGCAGTATTTT. It is translated as CASSPRGSGPMDTQYF.

The CDR3 DNA reads TGTGCCAGCAGTTGGGGACAGGCCTATGGCTACACCTTC. Translation gives CASSWGQAYGYTF. This sequence joins TRBV28 and TRBJ1-2, with TRBD1 identical over 8 bases. J lost 4 bases, V lost 4 bases, and 2 bases had no gene match. The CDR3 loop spans 13 amino acids. CDR1 and CDR2 (germline): MDHEN, SYDVKM.

The chain employs TRBV2 and TRBJ1-2; D possibly corresponds to TRBD1 (6 bases). CDR1 is SNHLY and CDR2 is FYNNEI in the germline V gene. The CDR3 spans 15 residues. V lost 7 bases and J lost 8, with 23 bases in between. This chain's CDR3 is CASIQTLGAGEGYTF. As DNA, the CDR3 is TGTGCCAGCATCCAGACCCTGGGGGCAGGGGAAGGCTACACCTTC.

The genes are TRBV10-1 and TRBJ1-2; D is uncertain. CDR3 length: 14 residues. Trimming took 7 bases from V and 8 from J, leaving 20 bases between them. CDR1 is WNHNN, CDR2 SYGVQD, per germline (reference sequence). The DNA of the CDR3 is TGCGCCAGCATTCAACCGGGAGAGCCAGACGGCTACACCTTC. It specifies CASIQPGEPDGYTF.

The V and J genes are TRBV3-1 (or the pseudogene TRBV3-2) and TRBJ1-2; D remains unclear. Germline V CDR1 and CDR2: LGHDT, YNNKEL (reference sequence). The CDR3 length is 13 residues. V was trimmed by 7 bases and J by 1 base, leaving 10 bases between them. This CDR3 is CASTVRGNYGYTF. CDR3 coding DNA: TGTGCCAGCACCGTCCGGGGTAACTATGGCTACACCTTC.

The gene calls are TRBV29-1 and TRBJ2-3; unclear D gene. Germline-derived CDR1 and CDR2 are SQVTM and ANQGSEA. V lost 2 bases to trimming and J lost 5 bases, with 5 bases between them. The length of the CDR3 is 11 residues. The CDR3: CSVESGDTQYF. CDR3 sequence (DNA): TGCAGCGTTGAATCGGGAGATACGCAGTATTTT.

The chain has TRBV18 and TRBJ1-1, with D possibly matching TRBD1 (6 bases). V shed 2 bases and J shed 1 base, with 11 bases lying between them. Germline CDR1 KGHSH, CDR2 LQKENI. The CDR3 is 15 amino acids. CDR3 amino acids: CASSPSWGQNTEAFF. The DNA of the CDR3 is TGTGCCAGCTCACCATCTTGGGGACAGAACACTGAAGCTTTCTTT.

The V and J genes are TRBV4-2 and TRBJ2-1; 7 nucleotides align to TRBD2. This CDR3 contains 14 residues. Germline trimming cut 1 base from V and 8 bases from J; bases unmatched to any gene: 5. Per germline, CDR1 LGHNA and CDR2 YNFKEQ. The CDR3 spells CASSQGTSLYEQFF. The CDR3 coding sequence is TGTGCCAGCAGCCAAGGGACTAGTCTTTATGAGCAGTTCTTC.

The chain combines TRBV19 with TRBJ1-5; D is possibly TRBD1 (5 bases). Looked up from germline, CDR1 is LNHDA and CDR2 is SQIVND (reference sequence). The CDR3 contains 13 residues. V lost 7 bases, J lost 4 bases, and 11 bases lay in between. This CDR3 reads CASTTGGNQPQHF. The CDR3 region has the DNA TGTGCCAGTACCACGGGGGGAAATCAGCCCCAGCATTTT.

The chain carries TRBV5-1 and TRBJ1-1, with 7 bases fitting TRBD1. J gave up 5 bases and V 0 bases, and 4 bases lay outside the gene matches. Germline lookup yields CDR1 SGHRS and CDR2 YFSETQ. The CDR3 has 14 residues. The CDR3: CASSLETGNTEAFF. DNA for the CDR3: TGCGCCAGCAGCTTGGAGACAGGGAATACTGAAGCTTTCTTT. Full variable domain (outside the CDR3, taken from reference TRBV5-1 and TRBJ1-1): KAGVTQTPRYLIKTRGQQVTLSCSPISGHRSVSWYQQTPGQGLQFLFEYFSETQRNKGNFPGRFSGRQFSNSRSEMNVSTLELGDSALYLCASSLETGNTEAFFGQGTRLTVV.

J is TRBJ2-1 and V is TRBV9, with D possibly matching TRBD2 (6 bases). The germline gives CDR1 SGDLS, CDR2 YYNGEE. This CDR3 comprises 15 residues. The V and J ends lost 1 base and 6 bases respectively, with 14 bases between them. In DNA form, the CDR3 reads TGTGCCAGCAGCGTATCTAGCGCGGAGGGCAATGAGCAGTTCTTC. It translates to CASSVSSAEGNEQFF.

As concerns this clone: Other DNA sequences of this sample code for an identical CDR3. The gene calls are TRBV5-1 and TRBJ2-1, with 8 bases lining up with TRBD2. The CDR3 is 16 residues long. Germline trimming cut 0 bases from V and 4 bases from J; bases unmatched to any gene: 6. Looked up from germline, CDR1 is SGHRS and CDR2 is YFSETQ. CDR3 in amino acids: CASSLAGGTTYNEQFF. CDR3 sequence (DNA): TGCGCCAGCAGCTTGGCGGGGGGGACTACTTACAATGAGCAGTTCTTC.

This clone was seen once. The chain links TRBV6-2 or TRBV6-3 to TRBJ1-2; possibly TRBD1 for D (5 bases). V was trimmed by 0 bases and J by 7 bases, leaving 15 bases between them. The CDR3 consists of 15 residues. Germline CDR1 and CDR2: MNHEY and SVGEGT. The CDR3 loop reads CASSYSRGSMAGYTF. For the CDR3, the DNA is TGTGCCAGCAGTTACTCGCGGGGGTCAATGGCTGGCTACACCTTC.

This clone has just a few counts. The genes are TRBV15 and TRBJ2-3; D is uncertain. The germline CDR1 and CDR2 sequences are LNHNV and YYDKDF (reference sequence). The CDR3 loop spans 16 amino acids. V lost 0 bases and J lost 4, with 14 bases in between. The CDR3 coding sequence is TGTGCCACCAGCAGAGATCGCACTCTAGGTGCAGATACGCAGTATTTT. Translated, it gives CATSRDRTLGADTQYF.

CDR3 amino acids: CACSNRYGYTF. The DNA for the CDR3 is TGTGCCTGCTCGAACAGATATGGCTACACCTTC. The rearrangement links TRBV30 to TRBJ1-2; D unclear. Trimming shortened V by 6 bases and J by 5 bases, and 10 bases separated the two germline ends. The germline V gene encodes CDR1 GTSNPN and CDR2 SVGIG (reference sequence). This CDR3 is built from 11 residues.

The chain carries TRBV7-2 and TRBJ2-5; TRBD1 aligns across 7 bases. The CDR3 extends over 14 amino acids. V lost 3 bases and J lost 6; bases outside the gene matches: 7. The germline gives CDR1 SGHTA, CDR2 FQGNSA. The CDR3 nucleotides read TGTGCCAGCAGCTTGAACCGGGACAGACAGACCCAGTACTTC. Amino acid sequence: CASSLNRDRQTQYF.